The clone carrying this TCR beta chain showed up just a few times. The target antigen is unknown. The data were taken from a study of cytomegalovirus exposure and HLA in healthy donors. PCR employed 60 Vbeta and 13 Jbeta primers. Sequencing used immunoSEQ multiplex PCR; TCRdb keeps in-frame clones, though not all of them. Here the sample spans some 130,000 clones, 79% being singletons. Study-wide findings and caveats: Most TCR beta V segments were productive about 87% or about 30% of the time in an earlier analysis.

This sequence was found in a man aged 35 to 55 in good health and CMV-seropositive. Sequenced material: PBMCs.

The CDR3 loop reads CASSPGQGNSPLHF. The DNA for the CDR3 is TGTGCCAGCAGCCCGGGACAGGGAAACTCACCCCTCCACTTT. The chain recombines TRBV5-5 with TRBJ1-6; 9 positions agree with TRBD1. Germline V gene lookup returns CDR1 SGHKS and CDR2 YYEKEE (reference sequence). The CDR3 totals 14 residues. With 4 bases clipped from V and 10 bases from J, the junction kept 6 bases outside the gene matches.